One and the same sample provided the 17 T cell receptor beta chains below, sequenced in a study of shared clonotypes between healthy human individuals. The assay was immunoSEQ multiplex PCR, and TCRdb's table has in-frame clones only and misses some. Of more than 1.2 million clones detected, about 98.5% appear once; the ten largest clones hold approximately 0.4%. The sequenced material came from naive CD4+ T cells sorted from blood. Specified subset: CD45RA+ positively selected. These receptor sequences come from a man aged 25 to 45 in good health.

This clone was picked up one time. The gene calls are TRBV7-2 and TRBJ1-2; D not certain. V was cut by 7 bases and J by 0 bases, with 3 bases left in between. The CDR3 consists of 11 residues. CDR1 SGHTA and CDR2 FQGNSA come from the germline V gene. The CDR3 is CASMANYGYTF. CDR3 coding DNA: TGTGCCAGCATGGCTAACTATGGCTACACCTTC.

The V and J genes are TRBV6-5 and TRBJ1-4; D call uncertain. Trimming took off 6 bases at V and 4 bases at J, with 12 bases between the two ends. Germline loops: CDR1 MNHEY, CDR2 SVGAGI. The CDR3 covers 14 residues. The CDR3 reads CASRDRGGNEKLFF. The CDR3 DNA sequence: TGTGCCAGCAGGGACCGGGGAGGTAATGAAAAACTGTTTTTT.

This sequence joins TRBV28 and TRBJ2-7; D tentatively fits TRBD1 or TRBD2 (6 bases each). Trimming left V 4 bases short and J 6 bases short, with 13 bases between. The CDR3 loop spans 13 amino acids. CDR1 is MDHEN and CDR2 is SYDVKM in the germline V gene. The CDR3 sequence: CASSSGDSVEQYF. The CDR3, as DNA: TGTGCCAGCAGTTCAGGGGACTCGGTCGAGCAGTACTTC. Complete variable domain (other parts from reference TRBV28 and TRBJ2-7): DVKVTQSSRYLVKRTGEKVFLECVQDMDHENMFWYRQDPGLGLRLIYFSYDVKMKEKGDIPEGYSVSREKKERFSLILESASTNQTSMYLCASSSGDSVEQYFGPGTRLTVT.

This chain uses TRBV9 with TRBJ2-3, with TRBD2 matching 8 bases. CDR3 length: 15 amino acids. CDR1 is SGDLS and CDR2 is YYNGEE in the germline V gene. Trimming cost V 4 bases and J 2 bases; bases outside gene matches: 6. In nucleotides, the CDR3 is TGTGCCAGCAGCCTGGGAGCGGGAGTCACAGATACGCAGTATTTT. It is translated as CASSLGAGVTDTQYF.

The gene calls are TRBV29-1 and TRBJ2-1, with a tentative D call TRBD2 (6 bases). The CDR3 loop spans 14 amino acids. Germline CDR1 is SQVTM and CDR2 is ANQGSEA. V lost 7 bases to trimming and J lost 3 bases, with 16 bases between them. The CDR3: CSGSGVPLYNEQFF. The CDR3 DNA reads as TGCAGCGGGTCGGGGGTCCCTCTCTACAATGAGCAGTTCTTC.

The gene calls are TRBV19 and TRBJ1-5; D is unclear. There are 12 residues in the CDR3. The germline gives CDR1 LNHDA, CDR2 SQIVND (reference sequence). The V end lost 3 bases, the J end lost 7 bases, and 7 bases lay between the germline ends. The CDR3 DNA sequence: TGTGCCAGTAGTATTAAAGGCCAGCCCCAGCATTTT. Its protein product is CASSIKGQPQHF. The variable domain in full, with the rest retrieved from reference TRBV19 and TRBJ1-5, is DGGITQSPKYLFRKEGQNVTLSCEQNLNHDAMYWYRQDPGQGLRLIYYSQIVNDFQKGDIAEGYSVSREKKESFPLTVTSAQKNPTAFYLCASSIKGQPQHFGDGTRLSIL.

V is TRBV7-9 and J is TRBJ2-5; the match to TRBD2 covers 10 bases. Germline V lookup: CDR1 SEHNR, CDR2 FQNEAQ (reference sequence). This CDR3 has 19 amino acids. The junction had 18 bases not matched to a gene; V was cut back by 3 bases and J by 5 bases. The CDR3 coding sequence is TGTGCCAGCAGCTTTACTGAACTAGCGGGATGGGGCCCAAAGGAGACCCAGTACTTC. Translation: CASSFTELAGWGPKETQYF.

The chain recombines TRBV5-1 with TRBJ1-2; D is uncertain. Germline V lookup: CDR1 SGHRS, CDR2 YFSETQ. Between the trimmed V and J ends, which lost 0 bases and 5 bases, there was a span of 17 bases. This CDR3 is built from 16 residues. The CDR3 is CASSLAARTTPYGYTF. The CDR3 DNA reads TGCGCCAGCAGCTTGGCAGCAAGAACGACCCCGTATGGCTACACCTTC.

The chain employs TRBV5-4 and TRBJ2-7, with 7 nucleotides matching TRBD1. CDR1 is SGHNT and CDR2 is YYREEE in the germline V gene (reference sequence). This CDR3 region has 14 residues. The trim removed 4 bases at V and 7 bases at J, leaving 11 bases unmatched. The CDR3 sequence is CASSGNGQVEEQYF. DNA for the CDR3: TGTGCCAGCAGCGGTAATGGACAGGTAGAAGAGCAGTACTTC.

The V call is TRBV10-2, the J call TRBJ1-1; TRBD1 matches 9 bases. Trimming removed 6 bases from V and 5 bases from J; junction bases left unmatched: 13. From germline, CDR1 is WSHSY and CDR2 SAAADI. This CDR3 has 16 amino acids. This chain's CDR3 is CASSDYPGQGRTEAFF. CDR3 nucleotide sequence: TGCGCCAGCAGCGATTACCCGGGACAGGGAAGGACTGAAGCTTTCTTT.

This chain links TRBV2 with TRBJ2-3; D unresolved. There are 12 residues in the CDR3. Germline loops: CDR1 SNHLY, CDR2 FYNNEI. The germline V and J ends were trimmed by 4 bases and 5 bases, with 7 bases remaining between them. The DNA of the CDR3 is TGTGCCAGCAGTGGCGCGGTAGATACGCAGTATTTT. It specifies CASSGAVDTQYF.

The chain uses TRBV5-1 and TRBJ2-7; 12 positions match TRBD1. The germline V gene encodes CDR1 SGHRS and CDR2 YFSETQ. Trimming at V came to 0 bases and at J to 6 bases, leaving 7 bases not matched to a gene. This CDR3 comprises 16 residues. CDR3 residues: CASSLEPGQGASEQYF. The CDR3 nucleotides are TGCGCCAGCAGCTTGGAGCCGGGACAGGGGGCCTCCGAGCAGTACTTC. Combining the CDR3 with reference TRBV5-1 and TRBJ2-7 gives the whole variable domain KAGVTQTPRYLIKTRGQQVTLSCSPISGHRSVSWYQQTPGQGLQFLFEYFSETQRNKGNFPGRFSGRQFSNSRSEMNVSTLELGDSALYLCASSLEPGQGASEQYFGPGTRLTVT.

J is TRBJ2-5 and V is TRBV4-3; D gene ambiguous. With 0 bases removed from V and 5 bases from J, the gap between germline ends came to 16 bases. In germline, CDR1 is LGHNA, CDR2 YSLEER. The CDR3 has 16 amino acids. The CDR3 loop is CASSQEFRLVPETQYF. CDR3 in DNA: TGCGCCAGCAGCCAAGAATTCCGTCTAGTTCCGGAGACCCAGTACTTC.

The chain carries TRBV5-6 and TRBJ2-7; D is perhaps TRBD2 (6 bases). Trimming pared 0 bases from V and 3 bases from J, leaving 13 bases between. Germline values: CDR1 SGHDT, CDR2 YYEEEE. This CDR3 contains 15 residues. CDR3 loop: CASSLGPRGSYEQYF. In DNA form, the CDR3 reads TGTGCCAGCAGCTTGGGACCTCGGGGGAGCTACGAGCAGTACTTC.

As to this clone: The identical CDR3 is also encoded by other nucleotide sequences in the sample. This chain joins TRBV7-9 and TRBJ1-4, with D possibly TRBD1 on 6 matching bases. There are 15 residues in the CDR3. The germline V gene has CDR1 SEHNR and CDR2 FQNEAQ (reference sequence). Trimming pared 1 base from V and 2 bases from J, leaving 8 bases between. The CDR3 nucleotides are TGTGCCAGCAGCTTAGGTCAGGGGACTAATGAAAAACTGTTTTTT. This translates into CASSLGQGTNEKLFF.

The rearrangement joins TRBV9 to TRBJ2-3, with D unresolved. The germline gives CDR1 SGDLS, CDR2 YYNGEE. The CDR3 is made up of 18 amino acids. Trimming stripped 1 base from V and 5 bases from J, with 23 bases between. The DNA of the CDR3 is TGTGCCAGCAGCGTATCGCCTGGGATTAGCAAGGCGCGAGATACGCAGTATTTT. Residues: CASSVSPGISKARDTQYF. Filled out from reference TRBV9 and TRBJ2-3, the complete variable domain reads DSGVTQTPKHLITATGQRVTLRCSPRSGDLSVYWYQQSLDQGLQFLIQYYNGEERAKGNILERFSAQQFPDLHSELNLSSLELGDSALYFCASSVSPGISKARDTQYFGPGTRLTVL.

The chain combines TRBV10-3 with TRBJ2-1, with 7 bases fitting TRBD2. The V and J ends lost 11 bases and 9 bases, in that order; junction bases with no gene match: 7. This CDR3 contains 11 residues. Looked up from germline, CDR1 is ENHRY and CDR2 is SYGVKD. The chain's CDR3 is CAVEGGGEQFF. For the CDR3, the DNA is TGTGCCGTCGAAGGCGGGGGTGAGCAGTTCTTC.